Here is one T cell receptor beta chain with its context. The data were taken from a study of blood T cell repertoires in COVID-19. At the level of the study: Nucleic acid was either cDNA or gDNA, and it came from T cells, B-cell-depleted T cells, or PBMCs.

V was pared by 3 bases and J by 3 bases, with 10 bases between. Germline V CDR1 and CDR2: SGHNT, YYREEE (reference sequence). The CDR3 is 14 amino acids. Original processing notes: How many nucleated cells were present was estimated from reference gene primer amplification. Using immunoSEQ multiplex PCR, the repertoire was profiled, and TCRdb retains in-frame clones only, with some absent. V, J and clone size were drawn from that table, and D and trimming were deduced from the DNA. The repertoire consists of over 300,000 clones, with 70% to 90% occurring once and the leading ten covering about 7%. This chain joins TRBV5-4 and TRBJ2-1, with a tentative D call TRBD1 (5 bases). The material sequenced was peripheral blood. The origin of this receptor is a human donor in a cohort sampled during active COVID-19. CDR3 nucleotides: TGTGCCAGCAGCTCAGGACAACACTACAATGAGCAGTTCTTC. Encoded protein: CASSSGQHYNEQFF.